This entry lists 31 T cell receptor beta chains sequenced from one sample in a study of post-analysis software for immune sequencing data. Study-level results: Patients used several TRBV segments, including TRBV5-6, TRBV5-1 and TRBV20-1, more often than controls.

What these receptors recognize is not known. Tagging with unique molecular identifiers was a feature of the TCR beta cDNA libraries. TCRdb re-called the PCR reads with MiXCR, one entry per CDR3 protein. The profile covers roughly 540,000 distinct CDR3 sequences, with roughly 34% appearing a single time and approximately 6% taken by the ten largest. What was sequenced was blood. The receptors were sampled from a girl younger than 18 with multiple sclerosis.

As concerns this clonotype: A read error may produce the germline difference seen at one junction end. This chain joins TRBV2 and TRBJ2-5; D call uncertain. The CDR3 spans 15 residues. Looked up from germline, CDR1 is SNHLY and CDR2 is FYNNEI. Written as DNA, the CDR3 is TGTGCCAGCAGTAAAGCGCTGTGGCAGCAAGAGACCCAGTACTTC. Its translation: CASSKALWQQETQYF.

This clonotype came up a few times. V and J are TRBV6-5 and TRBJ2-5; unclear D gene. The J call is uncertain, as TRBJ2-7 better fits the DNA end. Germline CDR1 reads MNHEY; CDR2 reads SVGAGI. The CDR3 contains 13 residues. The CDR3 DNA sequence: TGTGCCAGCAGCCCAGGACCATTAGACGAGCAGTACTTC. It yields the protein CASSPGPLDEQYF.

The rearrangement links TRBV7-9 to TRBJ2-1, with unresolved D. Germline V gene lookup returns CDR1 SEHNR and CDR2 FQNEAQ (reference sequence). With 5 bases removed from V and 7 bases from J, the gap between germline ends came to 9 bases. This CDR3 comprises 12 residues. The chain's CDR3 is CASSAGPNEQFF. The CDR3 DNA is TGTGCCAGCAGCGCCGGGCCGAATGAGCAGTTCTTC.

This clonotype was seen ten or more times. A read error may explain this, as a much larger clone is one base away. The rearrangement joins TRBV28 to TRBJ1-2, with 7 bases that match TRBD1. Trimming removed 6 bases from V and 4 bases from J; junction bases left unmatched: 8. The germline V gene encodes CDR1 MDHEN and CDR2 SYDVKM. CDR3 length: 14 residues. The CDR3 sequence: CASRGTGVPYGYTF. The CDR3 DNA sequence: TGTGCCAGCAGGGGAACAGGGGTCCCCTATGGCTACACCTTC.

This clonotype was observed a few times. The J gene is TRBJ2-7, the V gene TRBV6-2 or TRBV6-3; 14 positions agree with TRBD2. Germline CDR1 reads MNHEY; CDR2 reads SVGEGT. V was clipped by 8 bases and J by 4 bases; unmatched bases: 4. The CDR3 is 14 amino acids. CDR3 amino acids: CASGGLAGVYEQYF. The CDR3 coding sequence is TGTGCCAGCGGGGGACTAGCGGGGGTGTACGAGCAGTACTTC.

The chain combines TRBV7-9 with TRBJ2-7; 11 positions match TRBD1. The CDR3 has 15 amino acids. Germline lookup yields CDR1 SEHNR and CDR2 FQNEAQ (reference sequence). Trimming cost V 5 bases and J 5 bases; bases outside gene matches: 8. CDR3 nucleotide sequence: TGTGCCAGCAGCCCTGGACAGGGGGCTTATCACGAGCAGTACTTC. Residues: CASSPGQGAYHEQYF. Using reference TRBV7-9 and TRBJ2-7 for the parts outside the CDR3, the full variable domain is DTGVSQNPRHKITKRGQNVTFRCDPISEHNRLYWYRQTLGQGPEFLTYFQNEAQLEKSRLLSDRFSAERPKGSFSTLEIQRTEQGDSAMYLCASSPGQGAYHEQYFGPGTRLTVT.

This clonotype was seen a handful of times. The CDR3 coding sequence is TGCGCCAGCAGCTCCCTGACAGACTCTGGAAACACCATATATTTT. Encoded protein: CASSSLTDSGNTIYF. The gene calls are TRBV5-1 and TRBJ1-3, with a weak D call TRBD1 (5 bases). The V end lost 3 bases, the J end lost 0 bases, and 10 bases lay between the germline ends. This CDR3 contains 15 residues. The germline CDR1 and CDR2 sequences are SGHRS and YFSETQ.

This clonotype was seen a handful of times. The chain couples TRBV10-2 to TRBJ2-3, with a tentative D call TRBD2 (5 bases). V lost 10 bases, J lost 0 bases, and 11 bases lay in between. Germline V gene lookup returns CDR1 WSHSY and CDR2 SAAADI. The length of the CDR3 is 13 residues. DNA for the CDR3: TGCGCCACCAGCGGAGCTAGCACAGATACGCAGTATTTT. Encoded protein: CATSGASTDTQYF.

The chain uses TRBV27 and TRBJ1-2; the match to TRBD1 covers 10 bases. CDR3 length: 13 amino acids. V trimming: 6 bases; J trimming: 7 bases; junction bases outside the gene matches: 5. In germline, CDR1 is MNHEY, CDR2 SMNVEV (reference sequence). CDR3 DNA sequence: TGTGCCAGCAGAGGTGACAGGGGGCTTGGCTACACCTTC. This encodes CASRGDRGLGYTF.

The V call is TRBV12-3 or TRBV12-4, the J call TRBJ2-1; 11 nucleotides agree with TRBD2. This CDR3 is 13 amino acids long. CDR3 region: CSSGGNPYKEQFF. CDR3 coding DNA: TGTTCTAGCGGGGGGAACCCCTACAAGGAACAGTTCTTC.

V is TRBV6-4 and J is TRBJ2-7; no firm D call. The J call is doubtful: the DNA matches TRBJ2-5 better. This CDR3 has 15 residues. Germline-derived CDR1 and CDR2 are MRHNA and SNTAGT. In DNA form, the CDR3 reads TGTGCCAGCAGTGATTTCGAGAGGTTCAAAGGGACCCAGTACTTC. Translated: CASSDFERFKGTQYF.

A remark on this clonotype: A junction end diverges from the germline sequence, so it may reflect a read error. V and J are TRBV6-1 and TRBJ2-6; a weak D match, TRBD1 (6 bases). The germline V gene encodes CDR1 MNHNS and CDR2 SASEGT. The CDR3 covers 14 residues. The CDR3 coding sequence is TGTGCCGGCAGTGAGCAGGGGCACGCCAACGTCCTGACTTTC. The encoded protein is CAGSEQGHANVLTF.

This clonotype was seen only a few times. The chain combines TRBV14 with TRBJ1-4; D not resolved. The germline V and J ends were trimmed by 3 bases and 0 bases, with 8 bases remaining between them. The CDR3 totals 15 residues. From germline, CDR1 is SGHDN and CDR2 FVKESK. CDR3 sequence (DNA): TGTGCCAGCAGCCACTTGGAATCAACTAATGAAAAACTGTTTTTT. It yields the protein CASSHLESTNEKLFF.

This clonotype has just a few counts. Here the CDR3 DNA reads TGTGCCAGCAGTACCCAAGCGGGCCGGGGGAATGAGCAGTTCTTC. Protein sequence: CASSTQAGRGNEQFF. This chain joins TRBV6-5 and TRBJ2-1; possibly TRBD2 for D (6 bases). Looked up from germline, CDR1 is MNHEY and CDR2 is SVGAGI. V lost 5 bases and J 7 bases, leaving 18 bases between the germline ends. This CDR3 contains 15 residues.

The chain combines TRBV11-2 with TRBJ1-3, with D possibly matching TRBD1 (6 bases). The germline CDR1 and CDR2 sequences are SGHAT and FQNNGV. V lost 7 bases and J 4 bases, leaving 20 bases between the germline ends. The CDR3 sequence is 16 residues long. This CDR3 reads CASTLGAGGPGNTIYF. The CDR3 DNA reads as TGTGCCAGCACCTTGGGGGCGGGGGGCCCCGGAAACACCATATATTTT.

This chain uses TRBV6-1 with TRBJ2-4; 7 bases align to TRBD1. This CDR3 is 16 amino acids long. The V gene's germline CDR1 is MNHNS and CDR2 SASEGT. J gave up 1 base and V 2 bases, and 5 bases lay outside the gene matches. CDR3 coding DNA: TGTGCCAGCAGTGAATTACAGGGGTCGGCCAAAAACATTCAGTACTTC. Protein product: CASSELQGSAKNIQYF.

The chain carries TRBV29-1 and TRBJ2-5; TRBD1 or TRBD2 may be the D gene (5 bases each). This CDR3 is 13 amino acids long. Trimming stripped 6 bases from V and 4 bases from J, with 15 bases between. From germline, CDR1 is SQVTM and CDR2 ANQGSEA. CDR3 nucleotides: TGCAGCGTCGGAAGCCGAGGGGCAGAGACCCAGTACTTC. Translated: CSVGSRGAETQYF.

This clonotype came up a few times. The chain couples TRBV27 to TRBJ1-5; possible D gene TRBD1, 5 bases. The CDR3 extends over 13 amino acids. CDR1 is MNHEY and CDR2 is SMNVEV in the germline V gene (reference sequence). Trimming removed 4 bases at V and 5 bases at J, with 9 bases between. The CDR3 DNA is TGTGCCAGCAGTTCAAGGGGTTATCAGCCCCAGCATTTT. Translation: CASSSRGYQPQHF.

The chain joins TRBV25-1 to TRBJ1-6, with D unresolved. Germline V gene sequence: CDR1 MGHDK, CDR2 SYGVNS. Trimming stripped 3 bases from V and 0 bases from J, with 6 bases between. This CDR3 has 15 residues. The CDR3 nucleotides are TGTGCCAGCAGTGATAAGGTCTCCTATAATTCACCCCTCCACTTT. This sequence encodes CASSDKVSYNSPLHF. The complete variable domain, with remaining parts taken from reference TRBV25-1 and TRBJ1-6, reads EADIYQTPRYLVIGTGKKITLECSQTMGHDKMYWYQQDPGMELHLIHYSYGVNSTEKGDLSSESTVSRIRTEHFPLTLESARPSHTSQYLCASSDKVSYNSPLHFGNGTRLTVT.

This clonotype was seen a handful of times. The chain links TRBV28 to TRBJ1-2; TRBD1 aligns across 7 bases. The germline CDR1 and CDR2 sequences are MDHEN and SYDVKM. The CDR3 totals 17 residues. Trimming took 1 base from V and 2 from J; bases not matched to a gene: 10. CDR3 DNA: TGTGCCAGCAGTTTATCGCAGGGGGTTGACCCGAACTATGGCTACACCTTC. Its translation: CASSLSQGVDPNYGYTF.

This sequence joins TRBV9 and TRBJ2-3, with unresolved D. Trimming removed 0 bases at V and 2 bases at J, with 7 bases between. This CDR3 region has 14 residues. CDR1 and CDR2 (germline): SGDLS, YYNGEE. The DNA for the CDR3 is TGTGCCAGCAGCGTAGCTGTGTACACAGATACGCAGTATTTT. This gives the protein CASSVAVYTDTQYF.

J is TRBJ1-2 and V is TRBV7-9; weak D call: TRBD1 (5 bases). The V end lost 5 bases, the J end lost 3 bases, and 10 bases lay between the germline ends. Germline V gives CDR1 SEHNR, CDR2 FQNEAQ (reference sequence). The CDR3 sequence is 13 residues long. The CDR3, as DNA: TGTGCCAGCAGCCGCGGGACCTACTATGGCTACACCTTC. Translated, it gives CASSRGTYYGYTF.

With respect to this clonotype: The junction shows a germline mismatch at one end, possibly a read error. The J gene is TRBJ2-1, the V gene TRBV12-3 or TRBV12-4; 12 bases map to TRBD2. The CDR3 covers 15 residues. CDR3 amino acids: CASSLAGGPRNEQFF. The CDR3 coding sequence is TGTGCCAGCAGTCTAGCGGGGGGGCCTAGGAATGAGCAGTTCTTC.

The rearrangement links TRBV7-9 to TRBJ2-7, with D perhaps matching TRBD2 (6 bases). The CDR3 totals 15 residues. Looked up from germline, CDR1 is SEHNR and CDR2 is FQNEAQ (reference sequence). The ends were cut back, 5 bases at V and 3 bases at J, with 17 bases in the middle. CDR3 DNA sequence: TGTGCCAGCAGCCCCGGGGGTTCTTCCTACTACGAGCAGTACTTC. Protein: CASSPGGSSYYEQYF.

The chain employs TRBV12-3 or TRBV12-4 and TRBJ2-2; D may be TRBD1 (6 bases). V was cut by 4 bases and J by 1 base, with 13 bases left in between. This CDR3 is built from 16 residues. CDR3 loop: CASSSYGRGNTGELFF. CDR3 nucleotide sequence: TGTGCCAGCAGTTCTTATGGCAGGGGGAACACCGGGGAGCTGTTTTTT.

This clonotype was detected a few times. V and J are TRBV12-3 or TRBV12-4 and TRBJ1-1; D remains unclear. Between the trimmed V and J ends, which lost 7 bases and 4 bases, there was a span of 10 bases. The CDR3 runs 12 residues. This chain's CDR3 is CASTQGTTEAFF. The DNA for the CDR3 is TGTGCCAGCACACAAGGAACCACTGAAGCTTTCTTT.

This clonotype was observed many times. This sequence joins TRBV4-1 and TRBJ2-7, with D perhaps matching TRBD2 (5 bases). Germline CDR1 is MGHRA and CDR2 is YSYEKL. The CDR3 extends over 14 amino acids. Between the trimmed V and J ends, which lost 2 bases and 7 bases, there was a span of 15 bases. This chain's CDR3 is CASSQPLSPGEQYF. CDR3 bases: TGCGCCAGCAGCCAACCCTTGTCCCCGGGGGAGCAGTACTTC.

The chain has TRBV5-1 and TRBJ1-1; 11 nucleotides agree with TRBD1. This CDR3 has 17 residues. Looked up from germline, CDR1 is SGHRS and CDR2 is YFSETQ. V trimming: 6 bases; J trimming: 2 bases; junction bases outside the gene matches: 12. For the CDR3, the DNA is TGCGCCAGCACCCATCAGGGACAGGGGGGGACTAACACTGAAGCTTTCTTT. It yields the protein CASTHQGQGGTNTEAFF. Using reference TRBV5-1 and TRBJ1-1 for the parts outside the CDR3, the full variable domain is KAGVTQTPRYLIKTRGQQVTLSCSPISGHRSVSWYQQTPGQGLQFLFEYFSETQRNKGNFPGRFSGRQFSNSRSEMNVSTLELGDSALYLCASTHQGQGGTNTEAFFGQGTRLTVV.

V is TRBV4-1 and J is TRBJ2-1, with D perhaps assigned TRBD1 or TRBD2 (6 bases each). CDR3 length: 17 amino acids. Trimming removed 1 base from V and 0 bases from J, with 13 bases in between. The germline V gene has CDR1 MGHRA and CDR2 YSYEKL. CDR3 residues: CASSQVIRGPSYNEQFF. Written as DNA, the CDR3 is TGCGCCAGCAGCCAAGTAATTCGGGGGCCCTCCTACAATGAGCAGTTCTTC.

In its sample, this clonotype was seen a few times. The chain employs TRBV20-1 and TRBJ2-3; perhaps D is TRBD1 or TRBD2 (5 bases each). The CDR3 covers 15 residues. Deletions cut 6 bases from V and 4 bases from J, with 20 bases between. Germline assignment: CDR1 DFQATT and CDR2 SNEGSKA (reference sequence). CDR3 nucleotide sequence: TGCAGTGCAACCCCGAGGGGCCTTCCGGCAGATACGCAGTATTTT. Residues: CSATPRGLPADTQYF.

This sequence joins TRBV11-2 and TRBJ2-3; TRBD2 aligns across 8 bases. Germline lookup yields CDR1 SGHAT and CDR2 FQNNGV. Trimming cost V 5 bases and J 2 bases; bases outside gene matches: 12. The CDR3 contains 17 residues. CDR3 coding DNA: TGTGCCAGCAGCCCACCAGGGTTGCGGGGGGTCACAGATACGCAGTATTTT. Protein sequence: CASSPPGLRGVTDTQYF. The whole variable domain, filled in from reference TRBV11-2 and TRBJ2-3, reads EAGVAQSPRYKIIEKRQSVAFWCNPISGHATLYWYQQILGQGPKLLIQFQNNGVVDDSQLPKDRFSAERLKGVDSTLKIQPAKLEDSAVYLCASSPPGLRGVTDTQYFGPGTRLTVL.